This TCR beta chain was captured in a study of tumor-infiltrating lymphocytes in oesophageal squamous cell carcinoma. By frequency in the sample, this clonotype is medium-sized. V was pared by 5 bases and J by 8 bases, with 13 bases of the junction left unmatched. The CDR3 loop spans 15 amino acids. Per germline, CDR1 SGHTA and CDR2 FQGNSA. TCRdb processed the PCR reads anew with MiXCR; each CDR3 protein has one entry. This sample carries over 3,500 distinct CDR3 sequences, about 14% of them seen once, and the ten largest clones take approximately 19%. V and J are TRBV7-2 and TRBJ1-1, with 8 bases aligning to TRBD1. The specimen sequenced was esophageal tumor tissue. The sequence came from a male donor with esophageal squamous cell carcinoma. DNA of the CDR3: TGTGCCAGCAGCGTATTGGGACAGGATCGGCCCGAAGCTTTCTTT. Translated: CASSVLGQDRPEAFF.